Listed below are T cell receptor beta chains from one sample, sequenced in a study of blood T cell repertoires in COVID-19. Only in-frame clones appear in the TCRdb table, and some are missing; sequencing was by immunoSEQ multiplex PCR. This table has more than 90,000 clones, approximately 89% appearing once. Sequencing was carried out using peripheral blood. These receptors were obtained from a man in his forties with acute or convalescent COVID-19. The CDR3 runs from the conserved cysteine through the conserved F or W. The D gene is left open where the match is weak. The size of a clone is reported for some rows only, either as once, few or many, or as a class for expanded clones.

j_gene: TRBJ1-2
v_gene: TRBV24-1
d_gene: TRBD1
abundance: .
CDR3aa: CATSSTAPGQGANFYGYTF
CDR3nt: TGTGCCACCAGTTCTACGGCCCCGGGACAGGGGGCAAACTTCTATGGCTACACCTTC

j_gene: TRBJ2-7
v_gene: TRBV5-1
d_gene: TRBD1
abundance: .
CDR3aa: CASSGTGGSYEQYF
CDR3nt: TGCGCCAGCAGCGGGACAGGGGGCTCCTACGAGCAGTACTTC

j_gene: TRBJ1-5
v_gene: TRBV6-7
d_gene: .
abundance: .
CDR3aa: CASSLRIRTSLYSNQPQHF
CDR3nt: TGTGCCAGCAGCCTCAGAATCCGGACAAGCCTCTATAGCAATCAGCCCCAGCATTTT

j_gene: TRBJ2-7
v_gene: TRBV3-1/TRBV3-2
d_gene: TRBD2
abundance: .
CDR3aa: CASSQDPGLGPAYEQYF
CDR3nt: TGTGCCAGCAGCCAAGATCCGGGACTAGGTCCCGCCTACGAGCAGTACTTC

j_gene: TRBJ2-7
v_gene: TRBV12-3/TRBV12-4
d_gene: .
abundance: .
CDR3aa: CATSSMYRVEQYF
CDR3nt: TGTGCCACCTCATCCATGTACAGGGTTGAGCAGTACTTC

j_gene: TRBJ1-2
v_gene: TRBV9
d_gene: .
abundance: .
CDR3aa: CASQEGNRGLGYTF
CDR3nt: TGTGCCAGCCAGGAAGGCAACCGGGGTCTTGGCTACACCTTC

j_gene: TRBJ1-2
v_gene: TRBV7-2
d_gene: TRBD1
abundance: once
CDR3aa: CASSHPDRGPRYSGYTF
CDR3nt: TGTGCCAGCAGCCATCCTGACAGGGGGCCCAGGTACTCTGGCTACACCTTC

j_gene: TRBJ2-5
v_gene: TRBV6-5
d_gene: TRBD1
abundance: .
CDR3aa: CASSSPTGVQETQYF
CDR3nt: TGTGCCAGCAGTTCCCCGACAGGGGTACAAGAGACCCAGTACTTC

j_gene: TRBJ1-3
v_gene: TRBV2
d_gene: .
abundance: .
CDR3aa: CASSDSQENTIYF
CDR3nt: TGTGCCAGCAGTGACTCGCAGGAAAACACCATATATTTT

j_gene: TRBJ2-1
v_gene: TRBV11-2
d_gene: .
abundance: .
CDR3aa: CASSLDPEANEQFF
CDR3nt: TGTGCCAGCAGCTTAGATCCCGAAGCCAATGAGCAGTTCTTC

j_gene: TRBJ2-7
v_gene: TRBV6-2/TRBV6-3
d_gene: .
abundance: .
CDR3aa: CASSYEIEQYF
CDR3nt: TGTGCCAGCAGTTACGAGATCGAGCAGTACTTC

j_gene: TRBJ1-1
v_gene: TRBV12-3/TRBV12-4
d_gene: TRBD1
abundance: .
CDR3aa: CASSFGQGPEAFF
CDR3nt: TGTGCCAGCAGTTTCGGACAGGGCCCTGAAGCTTTCTTT

j_gene: TRBJ1-5
v_gene: TRBV13
d_gene: .
abundance: .
CDR3aa: CASSGSGTQYQPQHF
CDR3nt: TGTGCCAGCAGCGGCAGCGGGACACAATATCAGCCCCAGCATTTT

j_gene: TRBJ1-1
v_gene: TRBV15
d_gene: .
abundance: .
CDR3aa: CATSREWTSEAFF
CDR3nt: TGTGCCACCAGCAGAGAATGGACAAGTGAAGCTTTCTTT

j_gene: TRBJ1-3
v_gene: TRBV7-7
d_gene: TRBD1
abundance: once
CDR3aa: CASSRDRGAGNTIYF
CDR3nt: TGTGCTAGCAGCCGCGACAGGGGGGCTGGAAACACCATATATTTT

j_gene: TRBJ2-5
v_gene: TRBV5-6
d_gene: .
abundance: once
CDR3aa: CASSLWTAGGAQYF
CDR3nt: TGTGCCAGCAGCTTGTGGACTGCCGGCGGGGCCCAGTACTTC

j_gene: TRBJ1-2
v_gene: TRBV30
d_gene: .
abundance: few
CDR3aa: CAWSVSQGLGYTF
CDR3nt: TGTGCCTGGAGTGTAAGTCAGGGGCTTGGCTACACCTTC

j_gene: TRBJ1-1
v_gene: TRBV19
d_gene: .
abundance: .
CDR3aa: CASSPHPTANTEAFF
CDR3nt: TGTGCCAGTAGCCCTCATCCGACAGCCAACACTGAAGCTTTCTTT

j_gene: TRBJ2-2
v_gene: TRBV5-4
d_gene: .
abundance: .
CDR3aa: CASSLARGLNTGELFF
CDR3nt: TGTGCCAGCAGCTTGGCCAGGGGCCTGAACACCGGGGAGCTGTTTTTT

j_gene: TRBJ2-3
v_gene: TRBV15
d_gene: .
abundance: .
CDR3aa: CATSNRQGTDTQYF
CDR3nt: TGTGCCACCAGCAATCGACAAGGCACAGATACGCAGTATTTT

j_gene: TRBJ1-3
v_gene: TRBV7-9
d_gene: .
abundance: few
CDR3aa: CASSPGQSSGNTIYF
CDR3nt: TGTGCCAGCAGCCCAGGACAATCCTCTGGAAACACCATATATTTT

j_gene: TRBJ2-1
v_gene: TRBV7-9
d_gene: TRBD1
abundance: few
CDR3aa: CASSYGQGDMDEQFF
CDR3nt: TGTGCCAGCAGCTACGGACAGGGTGATATGGATGAGCAGTTCTTC

j_gene: TRBJ1-5
v_gene: TRBV6-6
d_gene: .
abundance: .
CDR3aa: CASSYGQGSQPQHF
CDR3nt: TGTGCCAGCAGTTACGGGCAGGGGAGTCAGCCCCAGCATTTT

j_gene: TRBJ2-7
v_gene: TRBV27
d_gene: .
abundance: .
CDR3aa: CASSSSYEQYF
CDR3nt: TGTGCCAGCAGTTCTTCCTACGAGCAGTACTTC

j_gene: TRBJ1-6
v_gene: TRBV2
d_gene: .
abundance: .
CDR3aa: CASNSRDSPPLHF
CDR3nt: TGTGCCAGCAATAGCAGGGATTCTCCACCCCTCCACTTT

j_gene: TRBJ2-2
v_gene: TRBV6-2/TRBV6-3
d_gene: .
abundance: .
CDR3aa: CASSYLSRNTGELFF
CDR3nt: TGTGCCAGCAGTTACCTTAGCCGGAACACCGGGGAGCTGTTTTTT

j_gene: TRBJ2-1
v_gene: TRBV5-1
d_gene: TRBD2
abundance: .
CDR3aa: CASSPRLAGKYNEQFF
CDR3nt: TGCGCCAGCAGCCCTCGACTAGCGGGGAAATACAATGAGCAGTTCTTC

j_gene: TRBJ2-5
v_gene: TRBV4-3
d_gene: .
abundance: .
CDR3aa: CASSQDLAGGGVPETQYF
CDR3nt: TGCGCCAGCAGCCAAGATCTAGCAGGAGGGGGGGTACCAGAGACCCAGTACTTC

j_gene: TRBJ1-6
v_gene: TRBV6-5
d_gene: TRBD1
abundance: .
CDR3aa: CASSPRTGVNSPLHF
CDR3nt: TGTGCCAGCAGTCCCAGGACAGGGGTAAATTCACCCCTCCACTTT

j_gene: TRBJ1-6
v_gene: TRBV19
d_gene: .
abundance: .
CDR3aa: CASIATDSSYNSPLHF
CDR3nt: TGTGCCAGTATCGCAACGGACAGCTCCTATAATTCACCCCTCCACTTT

j_gene: TRBJ1-1
v_gene: TRBV18
d_gene: TRBD1
abundance: .
CDR3aa: CASSTGDTEAFF
CDR3nt: TGTGCCAGCTCAACAGGGGATACTGAAGCTTTCTTT

j_gene: TRBJ2-2
v_gene: TRBV30
d_gene: TRBD2
abundance: .
CDR3aa: CAWIRWGLAGLTGELFF
CDR3nt: TGTGCCTGGATCAGATGGGGACTAGCGGGACTCACCGGGGAGCTGTTTTTT

j_gene: TRBJ1-5
v_gene: TRBV27
d_gene: .
abundance: .
CDR3aa: CASSFGRSNQPQHF
CDR3nt: TGTGCCAGCAGCTTTGGGCGTAGCAATCAGCCCCAGCATTTT

j_gene: TRBJ1-3
v_gene: TRBV6-5
d_gene: .
abundance: .
CDR3aa: CTSTSGEGGNTIYF
CDR3nt: TGTACCAGCACCTCTGGGGAGGGCGGAAACACCATATATTTT

j_gene: TRBJ2-5
v_gene: TRBV19
d_gene: TRBD1
abundance: .
CDR3aa: CASSITGGRETQYF
CDR3nt: TGTGCCAGTAGTATCACAGGGGGCAGGGAGACCCAGTACTTC

j_gene: TRBJ2-5
v_gene: TRBV3-1/TRBV3-2
d_gene: TRBD2
abundance: .
CDR3aa: CASSQVPSGGPIYF
CDR3nt: TGTGCCAGCAGCCAAGTTCCTAGCGGGGGGCCCATTTACTTC

j_gene: TRBJ2-1
v_gene: TRBV6-5
d_gene: TRBD2
abundance: .
CDR3aa: CASRASGGAYEQFF
CDR3nt: TGTGCCAGCAGGGCTAGCGGGGGGGCTTATGAGCAGTTCTTC

j_gene: TRBJ2-1
v_gene: TRBV14
d_gene: TRBD2
abundance: .
CDR3aa: CASSQELPSGQFF
CDR3nt: TGTGCCAGCAGCCAAGAACTGCCTAGCGGGCAGTTCTTC

j_gene: TRBJ2-2
v_gene: TRBV7-3
d_gene: .
abundance: .
CDR3aa: CASSLISMGRHKNTGELFF
CDR3nt: TGTGCCAGCAGCTTAATTAGTATGGGGCGCCATAAGAACACCGGGGAGCTGTTTTTT

j_gene: TRBJ1-1
v_gene: TRBV7-9
d_gene: TRBD1
abundance: .
CDR3aa: CASSRDSFEAFF
CDR3nt: TGTGCCAGCAGCCGGGACAGCTTTGAAGCTTTCTTT

j_gene: TRBJ1-2
v_gene: TRBV5-1
d_gene: .
abundance: .
CDR3aa: CASSPTTGYGYTF
CDR3nt: TGCGCCAGCAGCCCAACGACAGGCTATGGCTACACCTTC

j_gene: TRBJ1-1
v_gene: TRBV11-3
d_gene: .
abundance: .
CDR3aa: CASSLDEGEAFF
CDR3nt: TGTGCCAGCAGCTTAGATGAGGGTGAAGCTTTCTTT

j_gene: TRBJ1-6
v_gene: TRBV23-1
d_gene: TRBD1
abundance: .
CDR3aa: CASRLIQRNRGLSPLHF
CDR3nt: TGCGCCAGCAGGCTAATACAGCGAAACAGGGGGCTTTCACCCCTCCACTTT

j_gene: TRBJ1-2
v_gene: TRBV12-3/TRBV12-4
d_gene: .
abundance: once
CDR3aa: CASSFLTGYGYTF
CDR3nt: TGTGCCAGCAGTTTCTTAACAGGCTATGGCTACACCTTC

j_gene: TRBJ1-1
v_gene: TRBV5-5
d_gene: TRBD1
abundance: .
CDR3aa: CASSLRQGWNTEAFF
CDR3nt: TGTGCCAGCAGCCTAAGACAGGGTTGGAACACTGAAGCTTTCTTT

j_gene: TRBJ2-3
v_gene: TRBV6-1
d_gene: .
abundance: once
CDR3aa: CASSEALRQFTDTQYF
CDR3nt: TGTGCCAGCAGTGAAGCTCTCAGACAATTCACAGATACGCAGTATTTT

j_gene: TRBJ2-3
v_gene: TRBV6-6
d_gene: .
abundance: .
CDR3aa: CASSYSIRTSTDTQYF
CDR3nt: TGTGCCAGCAGTTACTCGATTAGGACTAGCACAGATACGCAGTATTTT

j_gene: TRBJ1-2
v_gene: TRBV7-2
d_gene: .
abundance: .
CDR3aa: CASSPEVGDYGYTF
CDR3nt: TGTGCCAGCAGCCCAGAGGTGGGAGACTATGGCTACACCTTC

j_gene: TRBJ1-5
v_gene: TRBV6-5
d_gene: TRBD1
abundance: .
CDR3aa: CASTGARGDQPQHF
CDR3nt: TGTGCCAGCACCGGAGCCAGGGGGGATCAGCCCCAGCATTTT

j_gene: TRBJ2-5
v_gene: TRBV3-1/TRBV3-2
d_gene: .
abundance: .
CDR3aa: CASSDHRHQETQYF
CDR3nt: TGTGCCAGCAGCGACCACAGGCATCAAGAGACCCAGTACTTC

j_gene: TRBJ1-1
v_gene: TRBV5-6
d_gene: .
abundance: .
CDR3aa: CASRLGSGVGEAFF
CDR3nt: TGTGCCAGCAGGCTTGGGTCAGGGGTGGGTGAAGCTTTCTTT

j_gene: TRBJ2-1
v_gene: TRBV4-2
d_gene: TRBD2
abundance: .
CDR3aa: CASSQISGAQGGEQFF
CDR3nt: TGTGCCAGCAGCCAAATTAGCGGGGCCCAGGGCGGTGAGCAGTTCTTC